One and the same sample provided the 15 T cell receptor beta chains below, sequenced in a study of blood T cell repertoires in COVID-19. Produced via immunoSEQ multiplex PCR; TCRdb's table is partial and in-frame only. This sample carries a few hundred thousand clones, more than 85% of them seen once, and the ten largest clones take roughly 8.5%. Sequenced input: PBMCs or T cells enriched from blood (not recorded which). Receptors originate from a woman aged 60-75 years who had recovered from COVID-19.

This clone is a singleton in its sample. The V and J genes are TRBV7-8 and TRBJ2-1; 11 bases fit TRBD2. The length of the CDR3 is 15 residues. CDR1 is SGHVS, CDR2 FQNEAQ, per germline. V gave up 5 bases and J gave up 8 bases; unmatched junction bases: 8. DNA of the CDR3: TGTGCCAGCAGCCTTAGCGGGGGGGCCTTCTATGAGCAGTTCTTC. It translates to CASSLSGGAFYEQFF.

The chain joins TRBV24-1 to TRBJ1-2, with 11 bases lining up with TRBD1. CDR3 length equals 17 residues. Germline lookup yields CDR1 KGHDR and CDR2 SFDVKD. J gave up 0 bases and V 5 bases, and 7 bases lay outside the gene matches. In DNA, the CDR3 is TGTGCCACCAGTGCCCGGGACAGGGGGTGGTCTAACTATGGCTACACCTTC. Translating gives CATSARDRGWSNYGYTF.

The chain joins TRBV7-9 to TRBJ1-2, with TRBD1 as a possible D gene (5 bases). The germline gives CDR1 SEHNR, CDR2 FQNEAQ (reference sequence). The CDR3 covers 12 residues. V was trimmed by 10 bases and J by 7 bases, leaving 16 bases between them. The CDR3 loop is CATSGRVFGYTF. DNA for the CDR3: TGTGCCACCTCGGGCAGGGTTTTTGGCTACACCTTC.

J is TRBJ1-2 and V is TRBV18, with D unclear. V dropped 3 bases and J dropped 6 bases, with 11 bases sitting between them. This CDR3 is built from 13 residues. Germline-derived CDR1 and CDR2 are KGHSH and LQKENI. The chain's CDR3 is CASSPWSGNGYTF. CDR3 nucleotides: TGTGCCAGCTCACCCTGGTCGGGGAATGGCTACACCTTC.

V usage is TRBV5-6 and J usage is TRBJ1-2, with D possibly TRBD1 on 6 matching bases. Trimming took 2 bases from V and 6 from J, leaving 8 bases between them. This CDR3 has 12 amino acids. Germline CDR1 SGHDT, CDR2 YYEEEE. CDR3 residues: CASSLGGDGYTF. Written as DNA, the CDR3 is TGTGCCAGCAGCTTAGGGGGTGATGGCTACACCTTC.

The chain is built from TRBV19 and TRBJ1-5; D is unresolved. CDR1 LNHDA and CDR2 SQIVND come from the germline V gene (reference sequence). This CDR3 contains 15 residues. The V end lost 3 bases, the J end lost 1 base, and 10 bases lay between the germline ends. CDR3 protein: CASSIQTRSNQPQHF. In DNA, the CDR3 is TGTGCCAGTAGTATCCAGACAAGAAGCAATCAGCCCCAGCATTTT. Filled out from reference TRBV19 and TRBJ1-5, the complete variable domain reads DGGITQSPKYLFRKEGQNVTLSCEQNLNHDAMYWYRQDPGQGLRLIYYSQIVNDFQKGDIAEGYSVSREKKESFPLTVTSAQKNPTAFYLCASSIQTRSNQPQHFGDGTRLSIL.

The V and J genes are TRBV2 and TRBJ1-6; maybe TRBD1 (5 bases). The CDR3 is made up of 13 amino acids. Germline lookup yields CDR1 SNHLY and CDR2 FYNNEI. The germline V and J ends were trimmed by 9 bases and 7 bases, with 13 bases remaining between them. As DNA, the CDR3 is TGTGCCAGTAGACAGTTTTGGAATTCACCCCTCCACTTT. It translates to CASRQFWNSPLHF.

This chain joins TRBV10-3 and TRBJ2-3, with 7 bases that match TRBD2. The CDR3 covers 14 residues. Germline V gives CDR1 ENHRY, CDR2 SYGVKD. Trimming cost V 10 bases and J 2 bases; bases outside gene matches: 9. The chain's CDR3 is CASAPGLITDTQYF. The CDR3 coding sequence is TGTGCCAGTGCTCCGGGACTAATCACAGATACGCAGTATTTT.

The chain couples TRBV19 to TRBJ2-7; tentatively, D is TRBD2 (6 bases). Germline V gives CDR1 LNHDA, CDR2 SQIVND (reference sequence). V lost 2 bases and J 3 bases, leaving 14 bases between the germline ends. The CDR3 has 15 residues. CDR3 sequence (DNA): TGTGCCAGTAGTATATCTCGGGACGGGAGCTACGAGCAGTACGTC. Translating it yields CASSISRDGSYEQYV.

The gene calls are TRBV3-1 (or the pseudogene TRBV3-2) and TRBJ2-3; 12 bases fit TRBD2. Germline V gives CDR1 LGHDT, CDR2 YNNKEL (reference sequence). The CDR3 extends over 18 amino acids. Trimming took 4 bases from V and 3 from J; bases not matched to a gene: 11. As DNA, the CDR3 is TGTGCCAGCAGCCTCACTAGCGGGGGGAGGTACGGGACAGATACGCAGTATTTT. Translated, it gives CASSLTSGGRYGTDTQYF.

The V and J genes are TRBV5-8 and TRBJ2-7; the D is unclear. This CDR3 region has 15 residues. Germline V gene lookup returns CDR1 SGHTS and CDR2 YDEGEE. Trimming removed 2 bases at V and 0 bases at J, with 12 bases between. The CDR3 DNA is TGTGCCAGCAGCTTATATACCGGAGCCTCCTACGAGCAGTACTTC. Protein: CASSLYTGASYEQYF.

The rearrangement links TRBV3-1 (or the pseudogene TRBV3-2) to TRBJ2-4, with 8 positions matching TRBD1. Trimming cost V 4 bases and J 0 bases; bases outside gene matches: 5. The CDR3 has 16 amino acids. Germline V CDR1 and CDR2: LGHDT, YNNKEL (reference sequence). In nucleotides, the CDR3 is TGTGCCAGCAGCCTACAGGGGGACTTAGCCAAAAACATTCAGTACTTC. This codes for CASSLQGDLAKNIQYF.

The chain combines TRBV2 with TRBJ1-4, with 7 bases fitting TRBD1. After removal of 4 bases from V and 6 bases from J, the junction contained 5 bases not matched to a gene. This CDR3 contains 14 residues. The germline gives CDR1 SNHLY, CDR2 FYNNEI. The CDR3 DNA reads TGTGCCAGCAGTGGACAGGGCCAGTATGAAAAACTGTTTTTT. Its translation: CASSGQGQYEKLFF.

The genes are TRBV9 and TRBJ2-2, with D perhaps matching TRBD2 (6 bases). V was shortened by 0 bases and J by 1 base, with 16 bases between the two germline ends. CDR1 is SGDLS and CDR2 is YYNGEE in the germline V gene. The CDR3 runs to 18 residues. The CDR3 DNA sequence: TGTGCCAGCAGCGTAGTAGTTCCGGGGGTATGGAACACCGGGGAGCTGTTTTTT. Its protein product is CASSVVVPGVWNTGELFF.

The rearrangement uses TRBV10-2 and TRBJ2-1, with 9 nucleotides matching TRBD1. CDR3 length: 14 residues. V lost 2 bases, J lost 12 bases, and 8 bases stayed unmatched. Germline V gene sequence: CDR1 WSHSY, CDR2 SAAADI. The CDR3 region has the DNA TGCGCCAGCAGTGAGCCTCACAGGGGGCCAGGGCAGTTCTTC. As protein: CASSEPHRGPGQFF.